This TCR beta chain was recovered during a study of response to subunit inactivated influenza vaccine. The CDR3 contains 15 residues. V lost 7 bases, J lost 4 bases, and 8 bases stayed unmatched. This clonotype has ten or more counts. MiXCR, applied by TCRdb to the RT-PCR reads, yields one record per CDR3 protein. The table records about 620,000 distinct CDR3 sequences, about 11% of them present only once. In addition, the sample was reused for a study of T cells expressing NK-cell markers. That study reports: Making the TCR beta cDNA relied on 5'RACE template switching with UMIs. Clones of NKG2C+ T cells that had expanded were of unclear HCMV specificity.

The chain has TRBV12-3 or TRBV12-4 and TRBJ2-2, with 8 bases lining up with TRBD1. The clonotype comes from a man in his fifties who received an inactivated influenza vaccine. Specimen: PBMCs from blood, collected on the day of vaccination. The CDR3 protein is CASTPRTGPTGELFF. CDR3 DNA: TGTGCCAGCACCCCTAGGACAGGGCCCACCGGGGAGCTGTTTTTT.